This T cell receptor beta chain appears in the sequencing data of a study of post-analysis software for immune sequencing data. Overall study: Patients had relapsing-remitting, secondary progressive or progressive-relapsing multiple sclerosis; some lacked subtype.

General study points: Strong co-clustering by F measure linked samples that shared a preparation batch. Patients with multiple sclerosis recorded significantly lower normalized Chao1 diversity than controls, the study found.

Researchers reported that TCR beta cDNA libraries carried unique molecular identifiers. cDNA molecules numbering 400,000 to 550,000 came from approximately 1 to 10 million T cells. Each CDR3 protein is one row after TCRdb ran MiXCR on the PCR reads. The sample has 740,000 or so distinct CDR3 sequences; approximately 57% are singletons. Note on this clonotype: The antigen remains unidentified.

This TCR was recovered from a girl aged 5-17 years with multiple sclerosis. The sample taken for sequencing was blood.

The CDR3, as DNA: TGTGCCAGTACCATAGAGGTGGGAAGGTACAATGAGCAGTTCTTC. It encodes CASTIEVGRYNEQFF. V gene TRBV6-5 combines with J gene TRBJ2-1; D remains ambiguous. This CDR3 contains 15 residues. Trimming left V 9 bases short and J 4 bases short, with 19 bases between. The germline V gene encodes CDR1 MNHEY and CDR2 SVGAGI.